This TCR beta chain was captured by sequencing in a study of cytomegalovirus exposure and HLA in healthy donors. Study-wide results and limits: The study designated 160 or so TCR beta chains cytomegalovirus-associated.

PCR involved 60 Vbeta and 13 Jbeta primers. Original processing notes: There were about 80 million unique TCR beta chains by a later count, and some 12 million of them were shared. Clones were sequenced by immunoSEQ multiplex PCR, and TCRdb holds only the in-frame ones, with some missing. V and J calls and clone size are those listed in that table; D and trimming were worked out from the DNA. The sample yields around 190,000 clones, about four fifths seen once. Germline lookup yields CDR1 DFQATT and CDR2 SNEGSKA (reference sequence). The CDR3 totals 11 residues. Trimming cost V 6 bases and J 7 bases, with 10 bases left between them. About this clone itself: Its cognate antigen is unknown.

The rearrangement joins TRBV20-1 to TRBJ2-4; tentative D call: TRBD1 (5 bases). Material: PBMCs. The source is a woman aged 25 to 39 in good health and CMV-seropositive. The CDR3 loop is CSAQKGNIQYF. The CDR3 nucleotides are TGCAGTGCCCAAAAGGGGAACATTCAGTACTTC.